This T cell receptor (beta chain) originates from a study of T cell repertoires in cytomegalovirus infection (dated by TCRdb to 2018 to 2020). Background on the whole study: Because public TCR beta signatures pointed to carriage of CMV infection together with the matching HLA type, the HLA type of each donor mattered for the analysis. Findings and caveats that apply to the study as a whole: The ex vivo response was dominated by HLA-C-restricted CMV-specific TCR beta clonotypes, which also provided the single most frequent clonotype in two of eight donors. Carriers of CMV infection plus the relevant HLA type were discriminated by the cumulative frequency of public TCR beta family members in the study cohort and in an independent roughly 340-donor cohort.

The reads were generated on an Illumina HiSeq 1500. In-frame beta chains were kept once TCRdb had trimmed the public reads at Q25 with fastp and called clones with MiXCR. Identical CDR3 protein sequences are pooled into one entry, listed with their most common genes and DNA. The sample includes roughly 720,000 distinct CDR3 sequences, with roughly 36% observed a single time. The top ten clonotypes cover about 2.8% of the sample. Remarks on this clonotype: No antigen is known for it. Nothing much larger sits one base from this clone, and base qualities are not available.

The CDR3 numbers 17 residues from cysteine through phenylalanine. Kept here is only the CDR3 DNA, which spans 51 bases and is read in frame from base 1. CDR1 and CDR2, per the germline V gene, are SGHTA and FQGNSA. The V and J ends are trimmed by 4 bases and 0 bases, leaving 18 bases between them. The receptor's source is a human donor in good health (CMV status not recorded). Some clones in this sample may be carry-over from other donors' samples. The material sequenced was PBMCs. This receptor chain uses TRBV7-2 and TRBJ1-1; the D gene cannot be resolved reliably. The DNA sequence is TGTGCCAGCAGCTCTCACTCCCCCCGGACTTTGAACACTGAAGCTTTCTTT. Translated, it gives CASSSHSPRTLNTEAFF.